A single sample gave rise to the 8 T cell receptor beta chains below, sequenced in a study of early T cells in non-severe SARS-CoV-2 infection. TCRdb fed the 5' RACE reads into MiXCR, producing one record per CDR3 protein. The profile shows 80,000 to 95,000 distinct CDR3 sequences, roughly 14% of them singletons. Source material: whole blood. The origin of the receptors is an adult who was a healthcare worker with PCR-confirmed SARS-CoV-2 infection or an uninfected control (not recorded which).

The chain joins TRBV20-1 to TRBJ1-5; tentatively, D is TRBD1 (5 bases). Germline CDR1 is DFQATT and CDR2 is SNEGSKA (reference sequence). The CDR3 is made up of 13 amino acids. V lost 3 bases and J 4 bases, leaving 10 bases between the germline ends. The CDR3 protein is CSARVGTNQPQHF. In DNA, the CDR3 is TGCAGTGCTAGGGTAGGGACGAATCAGCCCCAGCATTTT.

This clonotype occurred a few times. This chain uses TRBV12-5 with TRBJ2-7, with a weak D call TRBD1 (6 bases). The CDR3 runs 12 residues. Germline assignment: CDR1 LGHNT and CDR2 FRNRAP. The germline V and J ends were trimmed by 2 bases and 8 bases, with 10 bases remaining between them. CDR3 bases: TGTGCTAGTGGTTTGCTTACAGGGAAGCAGTACGTC. Protein product: CASGLLTGKQYV.

This chain links TRBV28 with TRBJ2-7; no definite D call. Germline loops: CDR1 MDHEN, CDR2 SYDVKM. This CDR3 spans 12 amino acids. V was clipped by 2 bases and J by 0 bases, with 2 bases between them. The CDR3 nucleotides are TGTGCCAGCAGTTTAAACTCCTACGAGCAGTACGTC. Protein sequence: CASSLNSYEQYV.

This clonotype has only a few counts. The V and J genes are TRBV15 and TRBJ1-1; D ambiguous. The germline V and J ends were trimmed by 0 bases and 10 bases, with 21 bases remaining between them. This CDR3 has 16 amino acids. Germline assignment: CDR1 LNHNV and CDR2 YYDKDF (reference sequence). The CDR3 is CATSRDGPEREGGAFF. The CDR3 nucleotides are TGTGCCACCAGCAGAGATGGGCCAGAAAGAGAAGGTGGAGCTTTCTTT.

This clonotype appeared a few times. The V call is TRBV19, the J call TRBJ1-5, with D uncertain. The CDR3 length is 9 residues. CDR1 and CDR2 from the germline V gene are LNHDA and SQIVND (reference sequence). V lost 8 bases, J lost 6 bases, and 2 bases lay in between. Written as DNA, the CDR3 is TGTGCCAGTGGTCAGCCCCAGCATTTT. Its translation: CASGQPQHF.

The rearrangement links TRBV7-3 to TRBJ2-2; D is unresolved. The V gene lost 7 bases and the J gene lost 0 bases, with 6 bases spanning the gap. Germline assignment: CDR1 SGHTA and CDR2 FQGTGA. The CDR3 runs 13 residues. CDR3 nucleotides: TGTGCCAGCATGTACGCGAACACCGGGGAGCTGTTTTTT. Its protein product is CASMYANTGELFF.

This clonotype occurred many times. The chain joins TRBV12-3 or TRBV12-4 to TRBJ2-1; 7 bases are a match to TRBD2. The CDR3 spans 16 residues. Trimming at V came to 7 bases and at J to 6 bases, leaving 15 bases not matched to a gene. CDR3 loop: CASTSLGLAAGNEQFF. The CDR3 DNA reads as TGTGCCAGCACCTCTCTGGGGCTAGCGGCAGGCAATGAGCAGTTCTTC.

The J gene is TRBJ1-2, the V gene TRBV6-2 or TRBV6-3, with D maybe TRBD1 (5 bases). Trimming pared 5 bases from V and 4 bases from J, leaving 17 bases between. The V gene's germline CDR1 is MNHEY and CDR2 SVGEGT. The CDR3 length is 15 residues. CDR3 sequence: CASSLVEGIIYGYTF. The CDR3 region has the DNA TGTGCCAGCAGTCTTGTGGAGGGGATCATCTATGGCTACACCTTC.